This TCR beta chain was observed in a study of cytomegalovirus exposure and HLA in healthy donors. Study observations and caveats: Three of the chains that were CMV-associated were confirmed in vitro to be specific for CMV antigens.

The CDR3 is 16 residues long. The ends were cut back, 4 bases at V and 5 bases at J, with 20 bases in the middle. The V gene's germline CDR1 is SNHLY and CDR2 FYNNEI. Use of 60 Vbeta and 13 Jbeta primers characterized the PCR. The repertoire was sequenced with immunoSEQ multiplex PCR; TCRdb's copy has only in-frame clones and lacks some. The data hold about 94,000 clones, with roughly 77% observed a single time. Note on this clone: Its cognate antigen is unknown.

Sequencing was done on a sample of PBMCs. The clonotype comes from a human donor in good health. The chain is built from TRBV2 and TRBJ1-1; a weak D match, TRBD1 (6 bases). In DNA, the CDR3 is TGTGCCAGCAGTGGGGGAGGGGGGGTTTTGAGAACTGAAGCTTTCTTT. Translation gives CASSGGGGVLRTEAFF.